This TCR beta chain was profiled in a study of beta chain features in type 1 diabetes. The study reverse transcribed the entire isolated RNA, so it sequenced expressed TCRB transcripts. Generated by immunoSEQ multiplex PCR, the TCRdb table keeps only in-frame clones and is missing some. The sample has 630,000 or so clones; more than 13% are singletons. This clone was recorded only once. What it recognizes is unknown. Study conclusions and caveats: PCR might favor shorter templates, equally in patients and controls. TCRB CDR3s were moderately but significantly shorter in Type 1 diabetes patients in all four CD4+ subsets. Sampled from patients, naive, central memory and Treg TCRB repertoires appeared more similar than those sampled from healthy donors.

The clonotype originates from a man between 18 and 35 years old with type 1 diabetes. What was sequenced was naive CD4+ T cells from blood.

The chain's CDR3 is CASSAPNEKLFF. CDR3 in DNA: TGTGCCAGCAGCGCCCCTAATGAAAAACTGTTTTTT. The chain combines TRBV9 with TRBJ1-4; D ambiguous. From germline, CDR1 is SGDLS and CDR2 YYNGEE. The CDR3 is 12 amino acids. V was pared by 3 bases and J by 3 bases, with 3 bases between.